The next 31 T cell receptor beta chains were all read from a single sample in a study of blood T cell repertoires in COVID-19. Clones were read by immunoSEQ multiplex PCR, and TCRdb kept only the in-frame ones, dropping some. The repertoire consists of over 400,000 clones, with about nine tenths occurring once and the leading ten covering approximately 1.5%. The sample consisted of peripheral blood. The origin of the receptors is a woman in her 30s with active or convalescent COVID-19.

The chain joins TRBV3-1 (or the pseudogene TRBV3-2) to TRBJ1-1; D is unresolved. From germline, CDR1 is LGHDT and CDR2 YNNKEL (reference sequence). With 5 bases removed from V and 3 bases from J, the gap between germline ends came to 13 bases. There are 14 residues in the CDR3. The CDR3 protein is CASSSPEVYTEAFF. The CDR3 nucleotides read TGTGCCAGCAGCTCACCGGAGGTGTACACTGAAGCTTTCTTT.

The V call is TRBV5-4, the J call TRBJ1-2, with D tentatively TRBD1 (6 bases). Between the trimmed V and J ends, which lost 2 bases and 3 bases, there was a span of 17 bases. Germline V lookup: CDR1 SGHNT, CDR2 YYREEE (reference sequence). The CDR3 loop spans 16 amino acids. CDR3 residues: CASSFAGTMFDYGYTF. CDR3 nucleotide sequence: TGTGCCAGCAGCTTCGCAGGGACAATGTTCGACTATGGCTACACCTTC.

This clone was seen a handful of times. This sequence joins TRBV9 and TRBJ2-5; 11 bases align to TRBD2. The ends lost 1 base at V and 4 bases at J; junction bases unmatched: 6. Germline assignment: CDR1 SGDLS and CDR2 YYNGEE. This CDR3 has 16 amino acids. CDR3 in DNA: TGTGCCAGCAGCGTACTTAGCGGGGGGGCGGGAGAGACCCAGTACTTC. Protein product: CASSVLSGGAGETQYF. The whole variable domain, remainder taken from reference TRBV9 and TRBJ2-5, is DSGVTQTPKHLITATGQRVTLRCSPRSGDLSVYWYQQSLDQGLQFLIQYYNGEERAKGNILERFSAQQFPDLHSELNLSSLELGDSALYFCASSVLSGGAGETQYFGPGTRLLVL.

With respect to this clone: Other nucleotide sequences in the sample specify the same CDR3. The chain joins TRBV29-1 to TRBJ1-1; a possible D gene is TRBD1 (5 bases). The V end lost 6 bases, the J end lost 0 bases, and 8 bases lay between the germline ends. The CDR3 runs to 12 residues. The V gene's germline CDR1 is SQVTM and CDR2 ANQGSEA. The DNA of the CDR3 is TGCAGCGTAGGACAACTGAACACTGAAGCTTTCTTT. Its protein product is CSVGQLNTEAFF.

The chain is built from TRBV19 and TRBJ1-2, with 8 nucleotides matching TRBD1. Germline assignment: CDR1 LNHDA and CDR2 SQIVND (reference sequence). The CDR3 spans 14 residues. The J segment lost 8 bases and the V segment lost 10 bases, leaving 15 bases of the junction unmatched. The CDR3 bases are TGTGCCACCGAAACCGGGCAGGGGGCAGCCGGCTACACCTTC. Amino acid sequence: CATETGQGAAGYTF.

Only one count was recorded for this clone. A much larger clone differs from this one at a single base, so this may be a read error. The chain has TRBV7-6 and TRBJ1-3; TRBD1 might be the D (6 bases). The CDR3 is made up of 15 amino acids. The V end was cut by 1 base, the J end by 0 bases, with 7 bases between. From germline, CDR1 is SGHVS and CDR2 FNYEAQ. The CDR3 DNA reads as TGTGCCAGCAGCTTAGTAGGGGGCTCTGGAAACACCATATATTTT. Its protein is CASSLVGGSGNTIYF.

The V gene is TRBV6-5, the J gene TRBJ1-3; no clear D. Deletions cut 5 bases from V and 4 bases from J, with 9 bases between. This CDR3 is built from 13 residues. CDR1 and CDR2 (germline): MNHEY, SVGAGI. As DNA, the CDR3 is TGTGCCAGCAGTATCCAGACAGGAAACACCATATATTTT. Translation: CASSIQTGNTIYF.

The V gene is TRBV2, the J gene TRBJ1-3; a weak D match, TRBD1 (5 bases). Per the germline V gene, CDR1 is SNHLY and CDR2 is FYNNEI. CDR3 size: 15 residues. Trimming took 4 bases from V and 4 from J, leaving 14 bases between them. In nucleotides, the CDR3 is TGTGCCAGCAGTGTTTCCGGGACTACGGGAAACACCATATATTTT. Translation: CASSVSGTTGNTIYF.

The J gene is TRBJ2-3, the V gene TRBV19; TRBD1 matches 8 bases. Germline V gene lookup returns CDR1 LNHDA and CDR2 SQIVND (reference sequence). Trimming at V came to 3 bases and at J to 3 bases, leaving 5 bases not matched to a gene. The CDR3 has 15 residues. This CDR3 is CASSIVQGATDTQYF. In DNA form, the CDR3 reads TGTGCCAGTAGTATCGTCCAGGGGGCAACAGATACGCAGTATTTT.

The chain carries TRBV4-1 and TRBJ1-2; no clear D gene. V lost 0 bases and J lost 3, with 14 bases in between. The CDR3 extends over 16 amino acids. The germline CDR1 and CDR2 sequences are MGHRA and YSYEKL. The CDR3 loop reads CASSQDNDEGDYGYTF. CDR3 coding DNA: TGCGCCAGCAGCCAAGATAATGACGAGGGTGACTATGGCTACACCTTC.

The chain joins TRBV27 to TRBJ2-5, with 12 nucleotides matching TRBD2. CDR1 and CDR2 (germline): MNHEY, SMNVEV (reference sequence). The trim removed 5 bases at V and 4 bases at J, leaving 5 bases unmatched. CDR3 length equals 15 residues. CDR3 in amino acids: CASSPPGLAGETQYF. CDR3 coding DNA: TGTGCCAGCAGTCCTCCGGGACTAGCGGGAGAGACCCAGTACTTC.

This sequence joins TRBV27 and TRBJ2-7, with a possible D match to TRBD1 (6 bases). Germline V gene data show CDR1 as MNHEY and CDR2 as SMNVEV (reference sequence). The CDR3 contains 12 residues. V was clipped by 5 bases and J by 8 bases, with 13 bases between them. CDR3 loop: CASSAGTPKQYF. CDR3 nucleotide sequence: TGTGCCAGCAGTGCCGGGACACCTAAGCAGTACTTC.

This clone has a handful of counts. The chain carries TRBV27 and TRBJ1-1; D is uncertain. The CDR3 is made up of 16 amino acids. With 3 bases removed from V and 4 bases from J, the gap between germline ends came to 18 bases. Germline V lookup: CDR1 MNHEY, CDR2 SMNVEV (reference sequence). CDR3 DNA: TGTGCCAGCAGTTTCGGCGGTGGCTCCCTCATCACTGAAGCTTTCTTT. Translating gives CASSFGGGSLITEAFF.

The chain joins TRBV29-1 to TRBJ1-4; tentative D call: TRBD1 (5 bases). The V end was cut by 6 bases, the J end by 4 bases, with 12 bases between. The CDR3 totals 13 residues. CDR1 and CDR2 from the germline V gene are SQVTM and ANQGSEA. Here the CDR3 DNA reads TGCAGCGTCTGGGACGGGAGTAATGAAAAACTGTTTTTT. Translating it yields CSVWDGSNEKLFF.

The V and J genes are TRBV27 and TRBJ1-5; D is perhaps TRBD1 (5 bases). The germline V gene has CDR1 MNHEY and CDR2 SMNVEV (reference sequence). CDR3 size: 14 residues. V lost 2 bases and J lost 2, with 7 bases in between. The CDR3 coding sequence is TGTGCCAGCAGTTTAATAGGGGGCAATCAGCCCCAGCATTTT. This codes for CASSLIGGNQPQHF.

This clone was recorded once. V is TRBV6-4 and J is TRBJ2-3; 8 positions agree with TRBD2. The junction had 5 bases not matched to a gene; V was cut back by 2 bases and J by 4 bases. Germline CDR1 MRHNA, CDR2 SNTAGT. The CDR3 runs 15 residues. The CDR3 region has the DNA TGTGCCAGCAGTGACGCGGCGGGGGGACCAGATACGCAGTATTTT. Translating gives CASSDAAGGPDTQYF.

The rearrangement uses TRBV18 and TRBJ2-2; D perhaps matches TRBD1 (8 bases). Between the trimmed V and J ends, which lost 3 bases and 5 bases, there was a span of 13 bases. Per the germline V gene, CDR1 is KGHSH and CDR2 is LQKENI. There are 15 residues in the CDR3. CDR3 amino acids: CASSPDREGTGELFF. The CDR3 DNA sequence: TGTGCCAGCTCACCGGACAGGGAGGGGACCGGGGAGCTGTTTTTT.

This clone was picked up one time. The chain recombines TRBV13 with TRBJ1-2; TRBD1 agrees at 12 bases. Germline V gene data show CDR1 as PRHDT and CDR2 as FYEKMQ (reference sequence). The CDR3 is 17 residues long. Unmatched junction bases numbered 13, after V lost 5 bases and J lost 6 bases. This chain's CDR3 is CASSLWDRGLRVNGYTF. For the CDR3, the DNA is TGTGCCAGCAGCCTCTGGGACAGGGGGCTCAGAGTGAATGGCTACACCTTC.

This sequence joins TRBV11-2 and TRBJ1-1; 7 positions match TRBD1. The CDR3 runs to 14 residues. The ends lost 1 base at V and 5 bases at J; junction bases unmatched: 4. CDR1 is SGHAT, CDR2 FQNNGV, per germline. CDR3 bases: TGTGCCAGCAGCTTAGCCCTCAGGGGGACTGAAGCTTTCTTT. Its translation is CASSLALRGTEAFF.

CDR3 amino acids: CASSLVRGQGQETQYF. The CDR3 nucleotides read TGTGCCAGCAGCTTAGTAAGGGGACAGGGGCAAGAGACCCAGTACTTC. The chain carries TRBV7-8 and TRBJ2-5; 10 bases agree with TRBD1. Looked up from germline, CDR1 is SGHVS and CDR2 is FQNEAQ. Trimming removed 1 base from V and 2 bases from J; junction bases left unmatched: 4. This CDR3 region has 16 residues. Full variable domain (rest looked up from reference TRBV7-8 and TRBJ2-5): GAGVSQSPRYKVAKRGQDVALRCDPISGHVSLFWYQQALGQGPEFLTYFQNEAQLDKSGLPSDRFFAERPEGSVSTLKIQRTQQEDSAVYLCASSLVRGQGQETQYFGPGTRLLVL.

The V call is TRBV18, the J call TRBJ2-7, with TRBD1 matching 8 bases. The J segment lost 2 bases and the V segment lost 2 bases, leaving 8 bases of the junction unmatched. The CDR3 contains 16 residues. Germline-derived CDR1 and CDR2 are KGHSH and LQKENI. CDR3 bases: TGTGCCAGCTCACCATACCCGGGACAGGACGCCTACGAGCAGTACTTC. Its protein is CASSPYPGQDAYEQYF.

The chain combines TRBV5-1 with TRBJ1-2; possibly TRBD1 for D (5 bases). This CDR3 comprises 13 residues. V lost 0 bases and J 7 bases, leaving 10 bases between the germline ends. Germline V CDR1 and CDR2: SGHRS, YFSETQ. CDR3 amino acids: CASSLEGEGGYTF. The CDR3 region has the DNA TGCGCCAGCAGCTTGGAAGGGGAGGGTGGCTACACCTTC.

This clone occurred once. V is TRBV5-1 and J is TRBJ1-1, with D uncertain. This CDR3 region has 15 residues. CDR1 and CDR2 (germline): SGHRS, YFSETQ. Trimming removed 0 bases at V and 2 bases at J, with 11 bases between. The CDR3 nucleotides are TGCGCCAGCAGCTTGGCTATAGGAGCTAACACTGAAGCTTTCTTT. Its translation is CASSLAIGANTEAFF.

In this sample, this clone turned up a few times. The CDR3 spells CASSEGPVLAPSYEQYF. In DNA form, the CDR3 reads TGTGCCAGCAGTGAGGGGCCAGTCCTCGCACCCTCCTACGAGCAGTACTTC. The chain has TRBV6-4 and TRBJ2-7; a possible D gene is TRBD1 (5 bases). Germline loops: CDR1 MRHNA, CDR2 SNTAGT. CDR3 size: 17 residues. With 3 bases removed from V and 0 bases from J, the gap between germline ends came to 18 bases.

The chain combines TRBV3-1 (or the pseudogene TRBV3-2) with TRBJ2-5, with D unclear. Germline loops: CDR1 LGHDT, CDR2 YNNKEL (reference sequence). The CDR3 is 13 amino acids. V lost 1 base and J 3 bases, leaving 6 bases between the germline ends. In DNA, the CDR3 is TGTGCCAGCAGCCAAGGAGTTAAAGAGACCCAGTACTTC. Translation: CASSQGVKETQYF.

The chain has TRBV25-1 and TRBJ1-4; maybe TRBD1 (6 bases). In germline, CDR1 is MGHDK, CDR2 SYGVNS. The CDR3 length is 14 residues. Between the trimmed V and J ends, which lost 4 bases and 8 bases, there was a span of 14 bases. The CDR3 bases are TGTGCCAGCAGTGTCCCGGGACACGGGGAAAAACTGTTTTTT. It specifies CASSVPGHGEKLFF. Complete variable domain (other parts from reference TRBV25-1 and TRBJ1-4): EADIYQTPRYLVIGTGKKITLECSQTMGHDKMYWYQQDPGMELHLIHYSYGVNSTEKGDLSSESTVSRIRTEHFPLTLESARPSHTSQYLCASSVPGHGEKLFFGSGTQLSVL.

This clone occurred once. The chain has TRBV7-2 and TRBJ1-2; no reliable D call. The CDR3 is 14 amino acids. Trimming removed 1 base from V and 3 bases from J, with 9 bases in between. CDR1 and CDR2 (germline): SGHTA, FQGNSA. The DNA for the CDR3 is TGTGCCAGCAGCTTAGATACGGGAGACTATGGCTACACCTTC. Translation: CASSLDTGDYGYTF.

The CDR3 bases are TGTGCCAGCAGCCTATCTACTAGCGGGAGCTCCTACAATGAGCAGTTCTTC. It yields the protein CASSLSTSGSSYNEQFF. The chain combines TRBV7-8 with TRBJ2-1; TRBD2 aligns across 11 bases. V lost 5 bases and J lost 0; bases outside the gene matches: 6. The CDR3 loop spans 17 amino acids. The germline gives CDR1 SGHVS, CDR2 FQNEAQ.

The chain employs TRBV11-2 and TRBJ1-6; D gene ambiguous. The CDR3 loop spans 19 amino acids. With 3 bases removed from V and 0 bases from J, the gap between germline ends came to 18 bases. Germline V lookup: CDR1 SGHAT, CDR2 FQNNGV. CDR3: CASSFRRVSLSSYNSPLHF. Here the CDR3 DNA reads TGTGCCAGCAGCTTCCGCCGCGTCTCCCTGAGCTCCTATAATTCACCCCTCCACTTT. The full variable domain, in which reference TRBV11-2 and TRBJ1-6 provide the parts outside the CDR3, is EAGVAQSPRYKIIEKRQSVAFWCNPISGHATLYWYQQILGQGPKLLIQFQNNGVVDDSQLPKDRFSAERLKGVDSTLKIQPAKLEDSAVYLCASSFRRVSLSSYNSPLHFGNGTRLTVT.

In this sample, this clone turned up a few times. V usage is TRBV2 and J usage is TRBJ1-1, with 7 bases identical to TRBD1. Germline CDR1 reads SNHLY; CDR2 reads FYNNEI. J gave up 9 bases and V 1 base, and 11 bases lay outside the gene matches. The CDR3 consists of 15 residues. The CDR3 DNA is TGTGCCAGCAGTGAAGATAGGACAGGCAGGGGGAAAGCTTTCTTT. The encoded protein is CASSEDRTGRGKAFF.

The chain has TRBV2 and TRBJ1-4; the D is unclear. The CDR3 runs 15 residues. Trimming took 7 bases from V and 7 from J, leaving 19 bases between them. Germline lookup yields CDR1 SNHLY and CDR2 FYNNEI. The CDR3 nucleotides are TGTGCCAGCATCCCGGGAAGGTCTCTTAGTGAAAAACTGTTTTTT. Translated: CASIPGRSLSEKLFF.